In its sample, the clone carrying this T cell receptor beta chain was seen many times. Its specificity is unknown. This entry comes from a study of Graves' ophthalmopathy and Graves' hyperthyroidism. The CDR3 is 13 residues long. CDR1 and CDR2 (germline): GTSNPN, SVGIG (reference sequence). V lost 2 bases to trimming and J lost 5 bases; unmatched junction nucleotides: 3. Study-level results: An approximately 83% specificity and roughly 90% sensitivity were achieved by a 13-signature model that separated ophthalmopathy from stable hyperthyroidism.

The study amplified TCR beta CDR3 regions using RNA transcripts. An opening RT-PCR round employed HTBI primers and preceded a second-round multiplex PCR. TCRdb passed the multiplex PCR reads through MiXCR, listing each CDR3 protein once. The repertoire has about 340,000 distinct CDR3 sequences, under 20% of them found once; the top ten carry more than 9%. Specimen: peripheral blood. The sequence derives from an adult man with Graves' ophthalmopathy. The rearrangement links TRBV30 to TRBJ1-5; 7 bases fit TRBD1. The CDR3 loop is CAWSSRGDQPQHF. The DNA of the CDR3 is TGTGCCTGGAGTTCCAGGGGGGATCAGCCCCAGCATTTT.